This T cell receptor beta chain came from a study of control samples from healthy donors and cancer patients. Looked up from germline, CDR1 is SGHNT and CDR2 is YYREEE (reference sequence). The CDR3 consists of 14 residues. The ends were cut back, 0 bases at V and 1 base at J, with 7 bases in the middle. The repertoire was sequenced with immunoSEQ multiplex PCR; TCRdb's copy has only in-frame clones and lacks some. This table holds 160,000 or so clones, over 90% found once. This clonotype originated in a young woman in good health. The chain combines TRBV5-4 with TRBJ1-2; no definite D call. Material for sequencing was blood. Written as DNA, the CDR3 is TGTGCCAGCAGCTTGGGGCGGCTTAACTATGGCTACACCTTC. This translates into CASSLGRLNYGYTF.